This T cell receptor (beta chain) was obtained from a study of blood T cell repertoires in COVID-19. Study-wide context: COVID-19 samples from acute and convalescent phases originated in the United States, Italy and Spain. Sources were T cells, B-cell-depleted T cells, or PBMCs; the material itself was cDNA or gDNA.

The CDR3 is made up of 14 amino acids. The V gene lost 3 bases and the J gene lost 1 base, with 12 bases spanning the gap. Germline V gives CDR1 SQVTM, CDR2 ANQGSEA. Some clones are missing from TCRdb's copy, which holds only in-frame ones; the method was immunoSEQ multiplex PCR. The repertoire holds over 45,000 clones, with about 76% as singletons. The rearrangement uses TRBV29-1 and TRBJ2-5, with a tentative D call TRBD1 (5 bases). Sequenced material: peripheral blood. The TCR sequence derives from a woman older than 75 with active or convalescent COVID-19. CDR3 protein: CSVDPGYFQETQYF. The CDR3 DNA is TGCAGCGTTGATCCAGGGTATTTCCAAGAGACCCAGTACTTC.